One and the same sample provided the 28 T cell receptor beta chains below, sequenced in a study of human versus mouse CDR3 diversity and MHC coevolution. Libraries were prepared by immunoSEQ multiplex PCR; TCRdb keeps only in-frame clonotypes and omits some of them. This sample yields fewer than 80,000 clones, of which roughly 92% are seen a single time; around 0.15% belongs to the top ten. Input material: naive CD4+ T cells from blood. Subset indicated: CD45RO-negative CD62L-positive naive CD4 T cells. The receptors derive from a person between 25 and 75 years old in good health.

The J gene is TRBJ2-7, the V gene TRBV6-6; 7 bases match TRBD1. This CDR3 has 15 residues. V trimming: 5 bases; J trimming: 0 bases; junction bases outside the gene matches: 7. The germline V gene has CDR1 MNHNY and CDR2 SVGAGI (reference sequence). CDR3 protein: CASSTRQGSSYEQYF. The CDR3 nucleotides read TGTGCCAGCAGTACCCGACAGGGATCCTCCTACGAGCAGTACTTC.

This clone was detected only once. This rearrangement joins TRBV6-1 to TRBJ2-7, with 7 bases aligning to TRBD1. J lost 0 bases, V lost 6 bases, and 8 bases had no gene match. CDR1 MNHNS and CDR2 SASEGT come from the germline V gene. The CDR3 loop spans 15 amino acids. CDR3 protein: CASSISGTDSYEQYF. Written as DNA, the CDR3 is TGTGCCAGCAGCATCTCCGGGACAGACTCCTACGAGCAGTACTTC.

The CDR3 nucleotides are TGTGCCAGCAGCCCCGGGACTAGCGGACGCTCCTACAATGAGCAGTTCTTC. This sequence encodes CASSPGTSGRSYNEQFF. The chain carries TRBV11-2 and TRBJ2-1, with 11 nucleotides matching TRBD2. The length of the CDR3 is 17 residues. V was pared by 5 bases and J by 0 bases, with 6 bases of the junction left unmatched. Germline V lookup: CDR1 SGHAT, CDR2 FQNNGV.

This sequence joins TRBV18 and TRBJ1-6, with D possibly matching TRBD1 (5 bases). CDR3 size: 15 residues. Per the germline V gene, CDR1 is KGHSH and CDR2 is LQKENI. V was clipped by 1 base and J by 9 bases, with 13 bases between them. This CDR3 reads CASSPRPGDGSPLHF. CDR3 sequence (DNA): TGTGCCAGCTCACCACGGCCGGGGGATGGTTCACCCCTCCACTTT.

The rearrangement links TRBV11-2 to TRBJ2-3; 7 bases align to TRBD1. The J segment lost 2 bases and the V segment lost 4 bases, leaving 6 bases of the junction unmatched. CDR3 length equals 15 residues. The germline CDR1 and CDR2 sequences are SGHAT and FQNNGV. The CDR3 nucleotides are TGTGCCAGCAGCTCATCGGGACAGCTCACAGATACGCAGTATTTT. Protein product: CASSSSGQLTDTQYF.

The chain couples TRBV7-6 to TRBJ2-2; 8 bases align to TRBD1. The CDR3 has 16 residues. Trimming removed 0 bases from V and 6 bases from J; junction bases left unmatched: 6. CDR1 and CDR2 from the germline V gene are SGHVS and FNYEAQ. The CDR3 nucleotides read TGTGCCAGCAGCTTAGCGGGCAGGGGGCTGGCCGGGGAGCTGTTTTTT. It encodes CASSLAGRGLAGELFF.

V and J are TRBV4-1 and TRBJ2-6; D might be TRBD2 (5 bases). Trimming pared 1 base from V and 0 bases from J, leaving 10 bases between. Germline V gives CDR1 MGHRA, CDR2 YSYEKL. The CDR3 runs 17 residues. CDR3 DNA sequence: TGCGCCAGCAGCCAAGGCCGGACTCGCTCTGGGGCCAACGTCCTGACTTTC. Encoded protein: CASSQGRTRSGANVLTF.

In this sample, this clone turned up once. CDR3 nucleotide sequence: TGTGCCAGTAGTACCGGGTTGGGCAATCAGCCCCAGCATTTT. It yields the protein CASSTGLGNQPQHF. J is TRBJ1-5 and V is TRBV19, with D hard to call. Germline values: CDR1 LNHDA, CDR2 SQIVND (reference sequence). The CDR3 totals 14 residues. Between the trimmed V and J ends, which lost 4 bases and 2 bases, there was a span of 9 bases.

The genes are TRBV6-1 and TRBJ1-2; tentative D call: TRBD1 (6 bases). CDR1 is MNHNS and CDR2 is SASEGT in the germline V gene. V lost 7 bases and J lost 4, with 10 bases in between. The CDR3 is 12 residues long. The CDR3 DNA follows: TGTGCCAGCACCAGGGGCTTCTATGGCTACACCTTC. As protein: CASTRGFYGYTF.

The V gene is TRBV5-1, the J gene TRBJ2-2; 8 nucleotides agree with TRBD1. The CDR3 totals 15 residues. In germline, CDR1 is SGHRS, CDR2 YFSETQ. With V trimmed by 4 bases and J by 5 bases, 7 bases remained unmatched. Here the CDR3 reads CASSPGQDQTGELFF. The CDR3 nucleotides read TGCGCCAGCAGCCCGGGACAGGACCAAACCGGGGAGCTGTTTTTT.

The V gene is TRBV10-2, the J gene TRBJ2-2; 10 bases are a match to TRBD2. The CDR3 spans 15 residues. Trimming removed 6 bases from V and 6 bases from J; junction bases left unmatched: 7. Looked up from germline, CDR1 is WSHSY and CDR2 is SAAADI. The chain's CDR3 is CASSEQLAGAGELFF. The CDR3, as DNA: TGCGCCAGCAGCGAACAGCTAGCGGGAGCCGGGGAGCTGTTTTTT.

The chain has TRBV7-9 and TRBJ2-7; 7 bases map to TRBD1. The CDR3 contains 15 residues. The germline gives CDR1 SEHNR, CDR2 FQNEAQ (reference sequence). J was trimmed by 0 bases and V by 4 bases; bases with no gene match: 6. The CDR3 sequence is CASSSDRVSSYEQYF. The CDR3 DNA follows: TGTGCCAGCAGCTCCGACAGGGTCTCCTCCTACGAGCAGTACTTC.

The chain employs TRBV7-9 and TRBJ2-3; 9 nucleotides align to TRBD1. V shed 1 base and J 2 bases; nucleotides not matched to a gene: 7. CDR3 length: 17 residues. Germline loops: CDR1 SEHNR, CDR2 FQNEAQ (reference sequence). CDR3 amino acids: CASSLGRTGDNTDTQYF. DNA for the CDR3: TGTGCCAGCAGCTTAGGTAGGACAGGGGACAACACAGATACGCAGTATTTT.

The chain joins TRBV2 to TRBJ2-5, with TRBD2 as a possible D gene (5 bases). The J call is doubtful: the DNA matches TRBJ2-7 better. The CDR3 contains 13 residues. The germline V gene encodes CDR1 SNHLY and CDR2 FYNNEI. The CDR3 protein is CASTGLTSYEQYF. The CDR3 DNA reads TGTGCCAGCACGGGATTGACCTCCTACGAGCAGTACTTC.

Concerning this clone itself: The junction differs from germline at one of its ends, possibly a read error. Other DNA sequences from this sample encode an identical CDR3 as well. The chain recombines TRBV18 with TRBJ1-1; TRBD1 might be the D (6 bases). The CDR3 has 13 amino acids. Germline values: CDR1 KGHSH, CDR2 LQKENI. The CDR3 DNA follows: TGTGCCACTATGGACAGACTGAACACTGAAGCCTTCTTT. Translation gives CATMDRLNTEAFF.

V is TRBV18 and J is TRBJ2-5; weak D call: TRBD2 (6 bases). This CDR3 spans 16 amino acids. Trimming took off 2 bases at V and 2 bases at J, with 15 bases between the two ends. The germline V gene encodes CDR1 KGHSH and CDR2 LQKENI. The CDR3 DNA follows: TGTGCCAGCTCACCATTAACACTAGCCGGACAAGAGACCCAGTACTTC. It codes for CASSPLTLAGQETQYF.

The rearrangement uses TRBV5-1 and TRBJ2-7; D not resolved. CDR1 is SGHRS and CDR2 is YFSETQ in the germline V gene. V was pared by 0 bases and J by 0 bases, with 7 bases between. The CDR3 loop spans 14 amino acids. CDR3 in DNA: TGCGCCAGCAGCTTGGAACTGAGCTCCTACGAGCAGTACTTC. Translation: CASSLELSSYEQYF.

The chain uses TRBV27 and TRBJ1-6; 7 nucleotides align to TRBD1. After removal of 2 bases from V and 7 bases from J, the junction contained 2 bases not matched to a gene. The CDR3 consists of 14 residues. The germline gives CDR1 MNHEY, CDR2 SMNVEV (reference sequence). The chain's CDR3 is CASSLNRGNSPLHF. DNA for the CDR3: TGTGCCAGCAGTTTAAACAGGGGAAATTCACCCCTCCACTTT.

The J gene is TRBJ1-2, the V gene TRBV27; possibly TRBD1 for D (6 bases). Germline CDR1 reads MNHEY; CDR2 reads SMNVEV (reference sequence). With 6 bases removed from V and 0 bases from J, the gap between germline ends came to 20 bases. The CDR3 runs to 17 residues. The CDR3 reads CASRSPSTGPTNYGYTF. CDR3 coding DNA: TGTGCCAGCAGATCTCCCTCCACAGGGCCTACTAACTATGGCTACACCTTC.

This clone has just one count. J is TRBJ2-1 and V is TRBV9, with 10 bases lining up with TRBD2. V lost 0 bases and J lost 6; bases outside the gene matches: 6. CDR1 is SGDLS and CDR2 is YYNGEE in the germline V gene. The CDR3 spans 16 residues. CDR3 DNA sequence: TGTGCCAGCAGCGTAGCGACTAGCGGGTTTGGCAATGAGCAGTTCTTC. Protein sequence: CASSVATSGFGNEQFF.

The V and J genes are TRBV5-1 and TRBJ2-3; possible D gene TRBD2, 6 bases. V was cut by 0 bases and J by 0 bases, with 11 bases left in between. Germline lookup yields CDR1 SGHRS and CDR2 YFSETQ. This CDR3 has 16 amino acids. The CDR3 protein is CASSLALAPSTDTQYF. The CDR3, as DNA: TGCGCCAGCAGCTTGGCTCTAGCGCCTAGCACAGATACGCAGTATTTT.

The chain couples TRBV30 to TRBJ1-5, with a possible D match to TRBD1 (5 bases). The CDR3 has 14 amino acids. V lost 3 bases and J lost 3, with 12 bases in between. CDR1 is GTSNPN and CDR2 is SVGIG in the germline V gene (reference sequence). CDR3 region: CAWSQTAFNQPQHF. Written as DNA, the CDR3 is TGTGCCTGGAGCCAGACAGCTTTCAATCAGCCCCAGCATTTT.

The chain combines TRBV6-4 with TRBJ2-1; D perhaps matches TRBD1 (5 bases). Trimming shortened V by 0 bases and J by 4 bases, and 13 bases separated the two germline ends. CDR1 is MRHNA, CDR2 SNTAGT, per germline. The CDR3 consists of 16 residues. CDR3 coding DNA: TGTGCCAGCAGTGACTCTTACAGGACGACGTACAATGAGCAGTTCTTC. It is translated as CASSDSYRTTYNEQFF.

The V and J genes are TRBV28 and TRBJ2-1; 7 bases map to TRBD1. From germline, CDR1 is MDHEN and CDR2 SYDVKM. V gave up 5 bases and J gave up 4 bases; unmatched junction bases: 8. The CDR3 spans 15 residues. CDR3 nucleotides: TGTGCCAGCAGTCCAAACAGGGGATGGTACAATGAGCAGTTCTTC. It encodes CASSPNRGWYNEQFF.

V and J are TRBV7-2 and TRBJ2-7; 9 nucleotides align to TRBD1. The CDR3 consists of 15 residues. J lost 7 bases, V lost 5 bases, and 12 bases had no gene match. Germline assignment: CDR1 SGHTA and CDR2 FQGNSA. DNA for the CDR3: TGTGCCAGCAGCCCCCAGGGGACAGGGCTTCGGGAGCAGTACTTC. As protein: CASSPQGTGLREQYF.

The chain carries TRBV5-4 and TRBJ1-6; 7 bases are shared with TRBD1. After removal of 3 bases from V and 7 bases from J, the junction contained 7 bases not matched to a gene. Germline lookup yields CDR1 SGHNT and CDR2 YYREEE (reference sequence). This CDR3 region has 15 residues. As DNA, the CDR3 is TGTGCCAGCAGCTCCCCCCCAGGGGGGAATTCACCCCTCCACTTT. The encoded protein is CASSSPPGGNSPLHF.

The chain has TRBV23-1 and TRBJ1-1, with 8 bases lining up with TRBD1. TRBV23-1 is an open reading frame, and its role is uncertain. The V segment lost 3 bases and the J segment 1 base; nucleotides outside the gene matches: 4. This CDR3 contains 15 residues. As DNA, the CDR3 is TGCGCCAGCAGTCAGCCTGACAGGGGGAACACTGAAGCTTTCTTT. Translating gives CASSQPDRGNTEAFF.

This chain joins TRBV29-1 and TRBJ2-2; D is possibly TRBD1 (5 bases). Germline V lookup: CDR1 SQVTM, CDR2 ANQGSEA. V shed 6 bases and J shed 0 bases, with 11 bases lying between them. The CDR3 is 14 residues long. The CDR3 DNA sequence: TGCAGCGTAACGCCGACAGCGAACACCGGGGAGCTGTTTTTT. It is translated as CSVTPTANTGELFF.